Shown below are 14 T cell receptor beta chains from a single sample sequenced in a study of cytomegalovirus exposure and HLA in healthy donors. In the PCR, 60 Vbeta and 13 Jbeta primers were used. The assay was immunoSEQ multiplex PCR, and TCRdb's table has in-frame clones only and misses some. The repertoire holds roughly 150,000 clones, with about 70% as singletons. The sequenced material came from PBMCs. These TCRs come from a male donor in good health and CMV-seronegative.

The chain is built from TRBV2 and TRBJ1-4, with 11 bases fitting TRBD1. V was pared by 7 bases and J by 6 bases, with 4 bases of the junction left unmatched. Germline V CDR1 and CDR2: SNHLY, FYNNEI. The CDR3 sequence is 14 residues long. This CDR3 is CASIRDRGDEKLFF. In DNA form, the CDR3 reads TGTGCCAGCATTCGGGACAGGGGGGATGAAAAACTGTTTTTT. The entire variable domain, with the rest obtained from reference TRBV2 and TRBJ1-4, is as follows: EPEVTQTPSHQVTQMGQEVILRCVPISNHLYFYWYRQILGQKVEFLVSFYNNEISEKSEIFDDQFSVERPDGSNFTLKIRSTKLEDSAMYFCASIRDRGDEKLFFGSGTQLSVL.

The chain couples TRBV4-1 to TRBJ2-5; possibly TRBD1 for D (5 bases). The last part of the DNA fits TRBJ2-7 better; the J call may be wrong. The CDR3 is 17 residues long. Germline CDR1 and CDR2: MGHRA and YSYEKL. The CDR3 sequence: CASSQDSTGIGSHEQYF. CDR3 coding DNA: TGCGCCAGCAGCCAAGATAGCACAGGTATCGGGTCCCACGAGCAGTACTTC.

This clone was counted between two and nine times. This rearrangement joins TRBV15 to TRBJ2-1; 8 positions agree with TRBD2. Germline V lookup: CDR1 LNHNV, CDR2 YYDKDF (reference sequence). The V and J ends lost 4 bases and 9 bases, in that order; junction bases with no gene match: 17. The CDR3 runs to 17 residues. CDR3 sequence: CATSKRTSPRAVGEQFF. The CDR3 DNA sequence: TGTGCCACCAGCAAACGGACTAGCCCCAGAGCGGTCGGTGAGCAGTTCTTC.

J is TRBJ1-5 and V is TRBV7-2; D not resolved. In germline, CDR1 is SGHTA, CDR2 FQGNSA. This CDR3 is built from 16 residues. Trimming pared 5 bases from V and 0 bases from J, leaving 14 bases between. The CDR3 protein is CASSHDNGDSNQPQHF. The CDR3 DNA sequence: TGTGCCAGCAGCCACGACAACGGGGATAGCAATCAGCCCCAGCATTTT.

This chain connects TRBV6-5 to TRBJ1-2; D not resolved. Per germline, CDR1 MNHEY and CDR2 SVGAGI. The ends were cut back, 3 bases at V and 5 bases at J, with 16 bases in the middle. CDR3 length equals 15 residues. The CDR3 sequence is CASSYDLQATYGYTF. DNA of the CDR3: TGTGCCAGCAGTTATGACTTGCAAGCCACGTATGGCTACACCTTC.

The chain employs TRBV5-1 and TRBJ2-3; 7 bases are a match to TRBD2. CDR3 size: 16 residues. Germline loops: CDR1 SGHRS, CDR2 YFSETQ. J gave up 1 base and V 0 bases, and 5 bases lay outside the gene matches. CDR3 protein: CASSLAGGGGTDTQYF. CDR3 DNA: TGCGCCAGCAGCTTGGCCGGTGGGGGGGGCACAGATACGCAGTATTTT.

Here the CDR3 reads CASSWGGGQGAYEQYF. Written as DNA, the CDR3 is TGTGCCAGCAGTTGGGGGGGTGGACAGGGGGCCTACGAGCAGTACTTC. The chain carries TRBV28 and TRBJ2-7; 10 bases agree with TRBD1. V shed 4 bases and J 2 bases; nucleotides not matched to a gene: 8. The CDR3 has 16 residues. From germline, CDR1 is MDHEN and CDR2 SYDVKM.

The rearrangement uses TRBV28 and TRBJ2-5, with a tentative D call TRBD1 (6 bases). Germline V gene sequence: CDR1 MDHEN, CDR2 SYDVKM. The CDR3 is 12 residues long. V lost 2 bases to trimming and J lost 10 bases, with 11 bases between them. In DNA form, the CDR3 reads TGTGCCAGCAGTTTAGGCAGGGGCAACCAGTACTTC. Translating it yields CASSLGRGNQYF.

V and J are TRBV19 and TRBJ1-4, with D perhaps TRBD1 (6 bases). V lost 7 bases and J 8 bases, leaving 20 bases between the germline ends. This CDR3 region has 15 residues. Germline assignment: CDR1 LNHDA and CDR2 SQIVND (reference sequence). In DNA form, the CDR3 reads TGTGCCAGTACCGCCGCCGGGACCAGGGGAGAAAAACTGTTTTTT. Residues: CASTAAGTRGEKLFF. Supplemented by reference TRBV19 and TRBJ1-4, the full variable domain reads DGGITQSPKYLFRKEGQNVTLSCEQNLNHDAMYWYRQDPGQGLRLIYYSQIVNDFQKGDIAEGYSVSREKKESFPLTVTSAQKNPTAFYLCASTAAGTRGEKLFFGSGTQLSVL.

The V and J genes are TRBV7-2 and TRBJ2-7; 10 bases line up with TRBD2. Germline-derived CDR1 and CDR2 are SGHTA and FQGNSA. Trimming removed 4 bases from V and 4 bases from J; junction bases left unmatched: 10. This CDR3 has 16 residues. This CDR3 reads CASSSPSGSSPYEQYF. CDR3 nucleotides: TGTGCCAGCAGCTCACCTAGCGGGAGTTCTCCTTACGAGCAGTACTTC. Full variable domain (outside the CDR3, taken from reference TRBV7-2 and TRBJ2-7): GAGVSQSPSNKVTEKGKDVELRCDPISGHTALYWYRQSLGQGLEFLIYFQGNSAPDKSGLPSDRFSAERTGGSVSTLTIQRTQQEDSAVYLCASSSPSGSSPYEQYFGPGTRLTVT.

The gene calls are TRBV5-1 and TRBJ1-1; the D is unclear. V lost 0 bases to trimming and J lost 1 base, with 7 bases between them. Germline assignment: CDR1 SGHRS and CDR2 YFSETQ. The CDR3 is made up of 14 amino acids. The CDR3 reads CASSLETGNTEAFF. In DNA form, the CDR3 reads TGCGCCAGCAGCTTGGAAACGGGGAACACTGAAGCTTTCTTT.

This rearrangement joins TRBV7-2 to TRBJ1-3; 8 bases map to TRBD1. The ends lost 1 base at V and 0 bases at J; junction bases unmatched: 2. Germline-derived CDR1 and CDR2 are SGHTA and FQGNSA. The CDR3 spans 16 residues. CDR3 sequence reads: CASSLGDRGSGNTIYF. The DNA for the CDR3 is TGTGCCAGCAGCTTAGGAGACAGGGGCTCTGGAAACACCATATATTTT.

This chain joins TRBV19 and TRBJ1-1; 8 bases are a match to TRBD1. The trim removed 2 bases at V and 8 bases at J, leaving 16 bases unmatched. The germline V gene encodes CDR1 LNHDA and CDR2 SQIVND (reference sequence). The CDR3 loop spans 17 amino acids. CDR3 region: CASSISPRDRRTDEAFF. CDR3 bases: TGTGCCAGTAGTATAAGTCCCCGGGACAGGAGGACAGACGAAGCTTTCTTT.

V gene TRBV6-6 combines with J gene TRBJ2-7; TRBD1 agrees at 8 bases. CDR3 length equals 15 residues. V was clipped by 5 bases and J by 1 base; unmatched bases: 7. Per germline, CDR1 MNHNY and CDR2 SVGAGI (reference sequence). CDR3 protein: CASSRAGTGSYEQYF. In DNA, the CDR3 is TGTGCCAGCAGTCGCGCCGGGACAGGATCCTACGAGCAGTACTTC.